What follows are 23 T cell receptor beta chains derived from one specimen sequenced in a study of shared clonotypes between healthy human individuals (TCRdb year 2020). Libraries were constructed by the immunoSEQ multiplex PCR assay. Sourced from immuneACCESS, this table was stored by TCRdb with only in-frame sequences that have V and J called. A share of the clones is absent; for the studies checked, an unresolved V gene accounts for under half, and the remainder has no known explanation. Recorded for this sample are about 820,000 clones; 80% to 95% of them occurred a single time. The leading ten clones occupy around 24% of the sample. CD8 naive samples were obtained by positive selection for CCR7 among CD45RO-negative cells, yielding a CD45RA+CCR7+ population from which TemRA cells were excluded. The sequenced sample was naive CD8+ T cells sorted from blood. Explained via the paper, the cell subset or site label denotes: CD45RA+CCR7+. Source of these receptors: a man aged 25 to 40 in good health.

Here the CDR3 DNA reads TGCGCCAGCAGCTTGTCTAGGCTAGCGGACAATGAGCAGTTCTTC. The encoded protein is CASSLSRLADNEQFF. The chain recombines TRBV5-1 with TRBJ2-1; 7 bases align to TRBD2. The CDR3 loop spans 15 amino acids. The germline gives CDR1 SGHRS, CDR2 YFSETQ. V gave up 1 base and J gave up 5 bases; unmatched junction bases: 6.

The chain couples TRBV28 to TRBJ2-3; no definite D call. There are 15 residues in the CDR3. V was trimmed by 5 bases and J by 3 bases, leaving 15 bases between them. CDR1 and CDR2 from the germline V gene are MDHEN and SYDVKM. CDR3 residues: CASSDRVSGTDTQYF. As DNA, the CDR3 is TGTGCCAGCAGTGATCGGGTTTCAGGAACAGATACGCAGTATTTT. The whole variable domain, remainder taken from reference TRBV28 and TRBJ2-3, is DVKVTQSSRYLVKRTGEKVFLECVQDMDHENMFWYRQDPGLGLRLIYFSYDVKMKEKGDIPEGYSVSREKKERFSLILESASTNQTSMYLCASSDRVSGTDTQYFGPGTRLTVL.

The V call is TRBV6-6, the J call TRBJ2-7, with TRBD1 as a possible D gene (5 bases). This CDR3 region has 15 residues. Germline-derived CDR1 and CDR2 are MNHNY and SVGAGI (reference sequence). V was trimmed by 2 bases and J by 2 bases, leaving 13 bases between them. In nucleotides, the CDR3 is TGTGCCAGCAGTTACCCCCAAAGGGGAACCTACGAGCAGTACTTC. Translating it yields CASSYPQRGTYEQYF.

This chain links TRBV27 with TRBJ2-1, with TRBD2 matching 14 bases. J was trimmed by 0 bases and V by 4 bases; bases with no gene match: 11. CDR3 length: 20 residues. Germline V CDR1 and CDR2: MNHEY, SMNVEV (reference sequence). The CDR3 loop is CASSSYRGGTSGSSYNEQFF. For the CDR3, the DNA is TGTGCCAGCAGTTCTTACAGGGGCGGGACTAGCGGGAGCTCCTACAATGAGCAGTTCTTC.

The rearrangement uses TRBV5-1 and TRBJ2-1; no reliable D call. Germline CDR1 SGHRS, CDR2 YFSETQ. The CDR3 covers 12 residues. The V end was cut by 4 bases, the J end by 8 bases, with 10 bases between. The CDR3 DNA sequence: TGCGCCAGCAGCATAAATCGGGATGAGCAGTTCTTC. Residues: CASSINRDEQFF.

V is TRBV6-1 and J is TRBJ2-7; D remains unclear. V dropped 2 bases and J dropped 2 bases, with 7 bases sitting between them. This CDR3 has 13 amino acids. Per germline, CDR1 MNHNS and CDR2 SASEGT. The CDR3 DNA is TGTGCCAGCAGTGAATTGATAACCTACGAGCAGTACTTC. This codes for CASSELITYEQYF.

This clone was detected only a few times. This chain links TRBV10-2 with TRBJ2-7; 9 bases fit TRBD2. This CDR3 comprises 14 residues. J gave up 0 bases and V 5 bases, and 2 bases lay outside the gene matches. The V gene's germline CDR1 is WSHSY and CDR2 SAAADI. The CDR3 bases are TGCGCCAGCAGTCTAGCGGGGACCTCCTACGAGCAGTACTTC. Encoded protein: CASSLAGTSYEQYF.

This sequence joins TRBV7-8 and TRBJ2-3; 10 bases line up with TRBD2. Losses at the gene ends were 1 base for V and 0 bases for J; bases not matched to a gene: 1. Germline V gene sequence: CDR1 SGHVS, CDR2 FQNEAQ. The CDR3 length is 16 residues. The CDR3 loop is CASSLELAGSTDTQYF. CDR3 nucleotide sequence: TGTGCCAGCAGCTTAGAACTAGCGGGGAGCACAGATACGCAGTATTTT. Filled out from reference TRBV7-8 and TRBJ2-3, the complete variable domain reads GAGVSQSPRYKVAKRGQDVALRCDPISGHVSLFWYQQALGQGPEFLTYFQNEAQLDKSGLPSDRFFAERPEGSVSTLKIQRTQQEDSAVYLCASSLELAGSTDTQYFGPGTRLTVL.

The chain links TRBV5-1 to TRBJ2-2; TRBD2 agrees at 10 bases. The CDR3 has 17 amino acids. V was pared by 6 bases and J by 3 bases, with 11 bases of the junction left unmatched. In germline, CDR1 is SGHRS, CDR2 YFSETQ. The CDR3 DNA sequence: TGCGCCAGCACCCGGGGGCTAGCGGGAGAGGACACCGGGGAGCTGTTTTTT. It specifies CASTRGLAGEDTGELFF.

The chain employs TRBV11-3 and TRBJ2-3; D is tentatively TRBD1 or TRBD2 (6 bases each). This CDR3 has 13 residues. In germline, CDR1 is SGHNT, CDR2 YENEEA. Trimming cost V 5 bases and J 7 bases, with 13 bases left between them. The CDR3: CASSPRGHNTQYF. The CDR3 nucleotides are TGTGCCAGCAGCCCCCGGGGGCACAATACGCAGTATTTT.

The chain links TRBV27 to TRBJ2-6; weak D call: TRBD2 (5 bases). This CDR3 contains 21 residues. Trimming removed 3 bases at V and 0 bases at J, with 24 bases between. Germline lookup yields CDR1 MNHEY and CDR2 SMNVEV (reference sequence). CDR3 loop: CASSFLQPSGRSSSGANVLTF. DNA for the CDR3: TGTGCCAGCAGTTTTCTCCAACCGTCGGGGAGATCAAGCTCTGGGGCCAACGTCCTGACTTTC.

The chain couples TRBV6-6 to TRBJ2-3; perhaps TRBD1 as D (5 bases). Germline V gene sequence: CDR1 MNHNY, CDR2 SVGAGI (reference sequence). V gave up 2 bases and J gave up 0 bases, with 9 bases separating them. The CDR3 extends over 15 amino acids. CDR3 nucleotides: TGTGCCAGCAGTTACGCAACAGGAAGCACAGATACGCAGTATTTT. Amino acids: CASSYATGSTDTQYF.

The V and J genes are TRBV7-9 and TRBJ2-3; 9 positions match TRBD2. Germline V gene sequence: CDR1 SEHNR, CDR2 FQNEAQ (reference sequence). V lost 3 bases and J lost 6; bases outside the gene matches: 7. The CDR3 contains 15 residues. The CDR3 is CASSFSQREADTQYF. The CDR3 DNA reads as TGTGCCAGCAGCTTTAGCCAGCGGGAGGCCGATACGCAGTATTTT.

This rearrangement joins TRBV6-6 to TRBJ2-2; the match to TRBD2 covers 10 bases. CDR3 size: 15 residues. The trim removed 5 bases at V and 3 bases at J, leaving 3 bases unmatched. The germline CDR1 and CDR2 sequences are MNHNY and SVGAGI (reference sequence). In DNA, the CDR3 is TGTGCCAGCAGTGTTAGCGGGAGGTACACCGGGGAGCTGTTTTTT. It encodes CASSVSGRYTGELFF.

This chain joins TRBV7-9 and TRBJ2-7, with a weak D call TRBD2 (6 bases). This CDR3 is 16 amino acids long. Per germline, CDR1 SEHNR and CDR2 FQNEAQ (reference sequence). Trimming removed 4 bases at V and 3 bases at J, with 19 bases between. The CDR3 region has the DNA TGTGCCAGCAGCTCCCCCGGGGACTCCAGACGCTACGAGCAGTACTTC. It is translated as CASSSPGDSRRYEQYF.

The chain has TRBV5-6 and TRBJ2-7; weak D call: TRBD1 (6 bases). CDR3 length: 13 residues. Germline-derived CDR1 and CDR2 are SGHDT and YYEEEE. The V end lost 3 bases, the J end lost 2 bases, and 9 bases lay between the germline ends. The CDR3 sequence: CASSSYRAYEQYF. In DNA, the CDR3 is TGTGCCAGCAGCTCCTACAGGGCCTACGAGCAGTACTTC. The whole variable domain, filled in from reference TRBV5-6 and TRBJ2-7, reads DAGVTQSPTHLIKTRGQQVTLRCSPKSGHDTVSWYQQALGQGPQFIFQYYEEEERQRGNFPDRFSGHQFPNYSSELNVNALLLGDSALYLCASSSYRAYEQYFGPGTRLTVT.

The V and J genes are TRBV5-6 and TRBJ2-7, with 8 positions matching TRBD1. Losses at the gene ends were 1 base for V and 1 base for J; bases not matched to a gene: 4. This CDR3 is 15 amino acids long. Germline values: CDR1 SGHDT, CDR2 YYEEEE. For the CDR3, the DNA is TGTGCCAGCAGCTTGTTAACAGGGGGATCCTACGAGCAGTACTTC. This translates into CASSLLTGGSYEQYF.

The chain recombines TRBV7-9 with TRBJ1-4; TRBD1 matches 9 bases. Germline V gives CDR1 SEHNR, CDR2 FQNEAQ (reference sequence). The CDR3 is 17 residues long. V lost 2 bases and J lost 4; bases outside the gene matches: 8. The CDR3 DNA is TGTGCCAGCAGCTTAAGCGGGACAGGGCTGGGTAATGAAAAACTGTTTTTT. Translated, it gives CASSLSGTGLGNEKLFF.

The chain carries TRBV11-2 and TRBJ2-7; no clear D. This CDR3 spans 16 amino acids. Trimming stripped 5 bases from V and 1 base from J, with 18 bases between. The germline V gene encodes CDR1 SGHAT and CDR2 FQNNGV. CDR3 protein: CASSPPFNRQSYEQYF. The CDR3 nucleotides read TGTGCCAGCAGCCCCCCCTTTAACCGTCAATCCTACGAGCAGTACTTC. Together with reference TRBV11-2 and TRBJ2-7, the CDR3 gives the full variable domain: EAGVAQSPRYKIIEKRQSVAFWCNPISGHATLYWYQQILGQGPKLLIQFQNNGVVDDSQLPKDRFSAERLKGVDSTLKIQPAKLEDSAVYLCASSPPFNRQSYEQYFGPGTRLTVT.

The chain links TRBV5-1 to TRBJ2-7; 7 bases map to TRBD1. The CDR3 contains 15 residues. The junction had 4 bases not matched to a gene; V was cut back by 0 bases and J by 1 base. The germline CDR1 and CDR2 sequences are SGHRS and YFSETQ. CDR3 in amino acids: CASSLAPTGSYEQYF. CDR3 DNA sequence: TGCGCCAGCAGCTTGGCCCCGACAGGGTCCTACGAGCAGTACTTC. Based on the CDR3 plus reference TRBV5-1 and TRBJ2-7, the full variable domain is KAGVTQTPRYLIKTRGQQVTLSCSPISGHRSVSWYQQTPGQGLQFLFEYFSETQRNKGNFPGRFSGRQFSNSRSEMNVSTLELGDSALYLCASSLAPTGSYEQYFGPGTRLTVT.

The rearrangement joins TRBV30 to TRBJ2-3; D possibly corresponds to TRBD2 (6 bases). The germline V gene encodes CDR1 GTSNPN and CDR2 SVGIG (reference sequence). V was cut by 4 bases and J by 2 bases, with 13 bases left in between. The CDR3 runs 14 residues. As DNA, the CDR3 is TGTGCCTGGACTGCCCTAGCGCCCACAGATACGCAGTATTTT. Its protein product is CAWTALAPTDTQYF. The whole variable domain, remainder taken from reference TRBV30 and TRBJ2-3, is SQTIHQWPATLVQPVGSPLSLECTVEGTSNPNLYWYRQAAGRGLQLLFYSVGIGQISSEVPQNLSASRPQDRQFILSSKKLLLSDSGFYLCAWTALAPTDTQYFGPGTRLTVL.

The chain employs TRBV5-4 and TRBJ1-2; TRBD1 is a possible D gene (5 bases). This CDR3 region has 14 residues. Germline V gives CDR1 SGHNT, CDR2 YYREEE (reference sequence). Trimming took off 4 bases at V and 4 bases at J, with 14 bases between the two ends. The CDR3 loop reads CASSDLGETYGYTF. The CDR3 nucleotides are TGTGCCAGCAGCGACTTAGGGGAGACCTATGGCTACACCTTC.

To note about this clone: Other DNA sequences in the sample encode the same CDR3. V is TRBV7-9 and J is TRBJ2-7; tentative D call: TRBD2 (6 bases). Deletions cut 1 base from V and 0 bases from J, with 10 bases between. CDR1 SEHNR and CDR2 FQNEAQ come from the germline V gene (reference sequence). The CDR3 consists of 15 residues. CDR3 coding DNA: TGTGCCAGCAGCTTAGTGGAGGGCAGCTCCTACGAGCAGTACTTC. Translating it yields CASSLVEGSSYEQYF.